This T cell receptor beta chain derives from a study of control samples from healthy donors and cancer patients. The CDR3 length is 14 residues. V was pared by 3 bases and J by 1 base, with 9 bases between. CDR1 is LGHDT and CDR2 is YNNKEL in the germline V gene (reference sequence). The table came from immunoSEQ multiplex PCR; TCRdb's copy has only in-frame clones and leaves some out. The data show roughly 48,000 clones, 85% to 95% seen once. The sequencing sample was made of PBMCs. This clonotype originated in a woman aged 40 to 55 with head and neck cancer. The chain couples TRBV3-1 (or the pseudogene TRBV3-2) to TRBJ1-2; D perhaps matches TRBD1 (6 bases). CDR3 DNA: TGTGCCAGCAGCCAGATCAGGGGTAACTATGGCTACACCTTC. Its translation is CASSQIRGNYGYTF.